This TCR beta chain originates from a study of beta chain features in type 1 diabetes. Reverse transcription of all isolated RNA meant that expressed TCRB transcripts were sequenced. The protocol was immunoSEQ multiplex PCR, while the TCRdb copy is restricted to in-frame clones and leaves out a portion. This repertoire shows a few hundred thousand clones, approximately 15% found once; its top ten account for about 0.034%. This clone was counted between two and nine times. Its matching antigen is unknown. Regarding the study as a whole: Patients showed naive, central memory and Treg TCRB repertoires that appeared more similar than those of healthy donors.

The origin of this receptor is a man between 25 and 39 years old in good health. Sample: naive CD4+ T cells from blood.

The CDR3 reads CASSPTSGTINTQYF. As DNA, the CDR3 is TGTGCCAGCAGCCCGACTAGCGGGACGATAAATACGCAGTATTTT. The chain uses TRBV7-3 and TRBJ2-3, with TRBD2 matching over 11 bases. With 5 bases clipped from V and 7 bases from J, the junction kept 8 bases outside the gene matches. The CDR3 runs 15 residues. Germline CDR1 and CDR2: SGHTA and FQGTGA.